This is a list of T cell receptor beta chains from one sample in a study of graft-versus-host responses after intestinal transplantation. Antigen specificity for these receptors is unknown. The assay was immunoSEQ multiplex PCR, and TCRdb's table has in-frame clones only and misses some. The data hold some 110,000 clones, with roughly 84% observed a single time. This sample comprised unstimulated CD4+ T cells sorted from spleen or lymph node cells, obtained before intestinal transplant. The receptors stem from a human donor who received an intestinal transplant. Each CDR3 is given with its conserved first and last residue. The order of the fields is V gene, clone size, CDR3 protein. The size of a clone is reported for some rows only, either as once, few or many, or as a class for expanded clones.

>TRBV30|-
CAWSGDPDSRYEQYF
>TRBV5-5|-
CASSLDKWGYTF
>TRBV6-6|-
CASRTGDSGNTIYF
>TRBV28|few
CASSLGAYEQYF
>TRBV11-2|-
CASSLGTSSYEQYF
>TRBV2|-
CASGQEVTGELFF
>TRBV6-6|few
CASSYSPEGYGYTF
>TRBV19|-
CASSIQGFAETQYF
>TRBV5-1|-
CASSSGREETQYF
>TRBV6-4|-
CASSDSRDRESNQPQHF
>TRBV6-5|once
CASRRGQGLTEAFF
>TRBV10-3|-
CAISESRKGGNTEAFF
>TRBV6-6|-
CASSYSSRGDIQYF
>TRBV5-1|-
CASSLSTSGGAYEQFF
>TRBV2|few
CASSEALGESNQPQHF
>TRBV10-2|-
CASSDSRTQETQYF
>TRBV7-3|-
CASSQAPGANYEQYF
>TRBV4-2|-
CASSQGTTDYNEQFF
>TRBV21-1|-
CASSKGGGRPDNIKNIQYF
>TRBV28|once
CASSLVGTGELFF
>TRBV19|once
CASSGGRPQESQYF
>TRBV9|once
CASSPRGSTNFYEQYF
>TRBV5-4|-
CASSSHKAQETQYF
>TRBV6-5|-
CASSSPGLAGYEQYF
>TRBV11-2|-
CASSLLVGPSYEQYF
>TRBV11-3|once
CASSLGGRASGELFF
>TRBV5-6|few
CASSSLDRILYEQYF
>TRBV29-1|-
CSVETGGNIQYF
>TRBV9|-
CASSPRGVQGLFQDEQFF
>TRBV5-1|-
CASSLGERGYGYTF
>TRBV10-1|-
CASSDGTSGNYEQYF
>TRBV18|-
CASSPRRSGGAYNEQFF